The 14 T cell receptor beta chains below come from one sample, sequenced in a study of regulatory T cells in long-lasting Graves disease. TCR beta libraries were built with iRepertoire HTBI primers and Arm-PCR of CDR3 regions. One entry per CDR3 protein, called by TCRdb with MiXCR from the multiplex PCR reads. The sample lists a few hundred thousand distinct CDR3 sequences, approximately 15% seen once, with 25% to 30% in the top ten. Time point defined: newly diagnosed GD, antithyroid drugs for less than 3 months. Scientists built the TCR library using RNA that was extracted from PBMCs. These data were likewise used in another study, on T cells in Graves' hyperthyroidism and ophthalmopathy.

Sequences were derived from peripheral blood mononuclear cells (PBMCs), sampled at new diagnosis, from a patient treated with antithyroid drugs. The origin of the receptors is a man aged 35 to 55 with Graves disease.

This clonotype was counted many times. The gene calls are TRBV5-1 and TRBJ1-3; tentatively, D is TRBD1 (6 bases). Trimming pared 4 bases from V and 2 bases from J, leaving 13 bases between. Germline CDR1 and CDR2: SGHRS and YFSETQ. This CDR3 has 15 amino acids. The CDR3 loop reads CASSRDTAAGNTIYF. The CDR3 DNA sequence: TGCGCCAGCAGCAGGGACACGGCGGCTGGAAACACCATATATTTT.

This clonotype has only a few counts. CDR3 loop: CATSDRDRGSTDTQYF. The CDR3 DNA reads as TGTGCCACCAGTGACCGGGACAGGGGCAGCACAGATACGCAGTATTTT. The V gene is TRBV24-1, the J gene TRBJ2-3; 10 bases are shared with TRBD1. This CDR3 has 16 amino acids. CDR1 and CDR2 (germline): KGHDR, SFDVKD. J was trimmed by 0 bases and V by 4 bases; bases with no gene match: 3.

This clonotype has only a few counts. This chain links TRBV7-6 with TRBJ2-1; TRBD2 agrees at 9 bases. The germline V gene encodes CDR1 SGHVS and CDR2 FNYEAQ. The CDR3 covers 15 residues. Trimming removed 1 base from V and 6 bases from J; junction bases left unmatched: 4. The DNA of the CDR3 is TGTGCCAGCAGCTTAGGGGCGGGGGGGCCCAATGAGCAGTTCTTC. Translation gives CASSLGAGGPNEQFF.

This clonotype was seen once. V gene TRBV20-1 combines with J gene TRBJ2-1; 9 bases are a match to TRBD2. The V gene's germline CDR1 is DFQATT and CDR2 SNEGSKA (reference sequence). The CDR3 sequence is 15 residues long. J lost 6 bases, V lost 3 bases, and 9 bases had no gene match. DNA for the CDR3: TGCAGTGCTAGCAATACGGGACTAGCAATCAATGAGCAGTTCTTC. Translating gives CSASNTGLAINEQFF.

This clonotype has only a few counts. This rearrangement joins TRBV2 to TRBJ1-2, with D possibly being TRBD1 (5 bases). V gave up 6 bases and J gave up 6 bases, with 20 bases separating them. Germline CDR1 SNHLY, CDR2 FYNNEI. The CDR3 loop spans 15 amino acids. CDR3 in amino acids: CASSRGDGFGDGYTF. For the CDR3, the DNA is TGTGCCAGCAGCCGAGGGGACGGCTTTGGGGATGGCTACACCTTC.

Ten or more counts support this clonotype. The CDR3 sequence is CASSLRGLNTEAFF. In DNA, the CDR3 is TGTGCCAGCAGTTTAAGGGGTTTGAACACTGAAGCTTTCTTT. This rearrangement joins TRBV27 to TRBJ1-1, with a weak D call TRBD1 (5 bases). V lost 2 bases and J lost 0, with 7 bases in between. The V gene's germline CDR1 is MNHEY and CDR2 SMNVEV (reference sequence). CDR3 length: 14 residues.

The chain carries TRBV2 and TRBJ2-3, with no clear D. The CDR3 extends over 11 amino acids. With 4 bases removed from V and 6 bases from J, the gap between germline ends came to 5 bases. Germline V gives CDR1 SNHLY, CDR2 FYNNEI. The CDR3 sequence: CASSVRDTQYF. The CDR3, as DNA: TGTGCCAGCAGTGTTCGGGATACGCAGTATTTT. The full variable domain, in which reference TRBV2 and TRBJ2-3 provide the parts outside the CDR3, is EPEVTQTPSHQVTQMGQEVILRCVPISNHLYFYWYRQILGQKVEFLVSFYNNEISEKSEIFDDQFSVERPDGSNFTLKIRSTKLEDSAMYFCASSVRDTQYFGPGTRLTVL.

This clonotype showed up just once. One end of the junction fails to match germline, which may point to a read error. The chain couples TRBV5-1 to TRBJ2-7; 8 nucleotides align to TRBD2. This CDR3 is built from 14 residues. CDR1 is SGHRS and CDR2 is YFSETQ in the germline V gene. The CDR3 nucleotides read TGCGCCAGCAGCTTCGGGCGGGGGGCATACGGGCAGTACTTC. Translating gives CASSFGRGAYGQYF.

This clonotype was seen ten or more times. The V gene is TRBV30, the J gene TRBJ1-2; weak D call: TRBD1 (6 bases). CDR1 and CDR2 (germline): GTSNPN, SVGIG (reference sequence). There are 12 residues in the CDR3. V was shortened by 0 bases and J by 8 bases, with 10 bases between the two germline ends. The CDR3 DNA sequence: TGTGCCTGGAGTGTATCAGGGGAAGGCTACACCTTC. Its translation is CAWSVSGEGYTF. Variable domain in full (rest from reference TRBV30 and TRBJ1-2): SQTIHQWPATLVQPVGSPLSLECTVEGTSNPNLYWYRQAAGRGLQLLFYSVGIGQISSEVPQNLSASRPQDRQFILSSKKLLLSDSGFYLCAWSVSGEGYTFGSGTRLTVV.

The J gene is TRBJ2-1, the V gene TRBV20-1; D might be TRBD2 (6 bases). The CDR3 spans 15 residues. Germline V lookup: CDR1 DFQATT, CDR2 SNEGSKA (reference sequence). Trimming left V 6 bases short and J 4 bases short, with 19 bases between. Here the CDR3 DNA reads TGCAGTGCCCACTCCTGGCGGGGCGTGTACAATGAGCAGTTCTTC. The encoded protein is CSAHSWRGVYNEQFF.

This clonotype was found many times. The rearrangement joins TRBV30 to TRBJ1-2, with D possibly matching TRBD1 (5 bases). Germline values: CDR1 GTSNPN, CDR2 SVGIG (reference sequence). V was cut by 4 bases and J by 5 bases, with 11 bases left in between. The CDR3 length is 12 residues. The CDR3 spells CAWISGGYGYTF. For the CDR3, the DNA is TGTGCCTGGATCAGTGGGGGATATGGCTACACCTTC.

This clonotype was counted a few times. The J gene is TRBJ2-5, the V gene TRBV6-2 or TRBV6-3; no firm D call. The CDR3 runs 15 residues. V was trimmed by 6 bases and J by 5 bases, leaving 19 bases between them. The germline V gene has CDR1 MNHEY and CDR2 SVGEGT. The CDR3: CASRSSWVRRETQYF. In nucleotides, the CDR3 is TGTGCCAGCAGATCCTCTTGGGTCCGACGGGAGACCCAGTACTTC.

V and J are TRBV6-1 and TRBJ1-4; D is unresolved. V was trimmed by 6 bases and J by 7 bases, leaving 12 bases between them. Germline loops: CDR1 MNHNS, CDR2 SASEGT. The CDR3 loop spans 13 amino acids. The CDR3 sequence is CASRQGRIEKLFF. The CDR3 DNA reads TGTGCCAGCAGGCAAGGGCGGATTGAAAAACTGTTTTTT.

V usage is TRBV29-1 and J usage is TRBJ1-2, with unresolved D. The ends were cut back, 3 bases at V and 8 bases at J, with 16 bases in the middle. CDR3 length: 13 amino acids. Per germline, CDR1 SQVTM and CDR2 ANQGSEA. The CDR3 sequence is CSVDSLWVRGYTF. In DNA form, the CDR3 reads TGCAGCGTTGACAGTCTCTGGGTGAGGGGCTACACCTTC.